This TCR beta chain comes out of a study of shared clonotypes between healthy human individuals. The V and J ends lost 4 bases and 2 bases, in that order; junction bases with no gene match: 5. The CDR3 covers 16 residues. From germline, CDR1 is MDHEN and CDR2 SYDVKM. Generated by immunoSEQ multiplex PCR, the TCRdb table keeps only in-frame clones and is missing some. The repertoire holds over 2 million clones, 85% to 95% seen once, with under 0.15% in the top ten. The chain uses TRBV28 and TRBJ2-6, with 7 bases aligning to TRBD1. This receptor was taken from a man between 18 and 35 years old in good health. What was sequenced was naive CD4+ T cells sorted from blood. The subset: CD45RA+ positively selected. CDR3 nucleotides: TGTGCCAGCAGTTCCGGGACAGTTCCTGGGGCCAACGTCCTGACTTTC. Amino acid sequence: CASSSGTVPGANVLTF.